This TCR beta chain was sequenced for a study of T cell changes during pregnancy in multiple sclerosis. Profiling relied on immunoSEQ multiplex PCR, and the TCRdb table lists in-frame clones only, not all of them. The repertoire holds just under 80,000 clones, around 95% seen once, with approximately 0.71% in the top ten. The clonotype was recovered from a female donor in good health, enrolled as a control in a pregnancy study. This material consisted of peripheral blood, taken in the second trimester of pregnancy.

The CDR3 DNA is TGCGCCAGCAGCTTGGTGCAGGGGCCTAACTATGGCTACACCTTC. Encoded protein: CASSLVQGPNYGYTF. The chain recombines TRBV5-1 with TRBJ1-2; D is perhaps TRBD1 (6 bases). Germline V lookup: CDR1 SGHRS, CDR2 YFSETQ. This CDR3 spans 15 amino acids. Trimming left V 0 bases short and J 0 bases short, with 9 bases between.